This TCR beta chain is drawn from a study of blood T cell repertoires in COVID-19. V was pared by 0 bases and J by 10 bases, with 15 bases between. The CDR3 spans 14 residues. Germline CDR1 is LGHDT and CDR2 is YNNKEL (reference sequence). Profiled with immunoSEQ multiplex PCR; TCRdb holds only in-frame clones, not every one. The sample yields some 190,000 clones, around 82% seen once. The sequence was collected from a woman between 50 and 59 years old with acute COVID-19. The chain links TRBV3-1 (or the pseudogene TRBV3-2) to TRBJ1-2; D may be TRBD1 (5 bases). The sample consisted of PBMCs or T cells enriched from blood (not recorded which). CDR3: CASSQEDSSIHYTF. The CDR3 DNA reads as TGTGCCAGCAGCCAAGAAGACAGCTCAATTCACTACACCTTC.